The TCR beta chain described here comes from a study of blood T cells in healthy people across ages. Looked up from germline, CDR1 is ENHRY and CDR2 is SYGVKD. The CDR3 runs to 17 residues. V lost 2 bases, J lost 0 bases, and 3 bases stayed unmatched. Sample-barcoded 5' priming and a J-beta primer mix drove a second PCR of 7 to 11 cycles. The template-switch adaptor was a 5' adaptor with 12 random nucleotides. It tagged each cDNA molecule. TCRdb itself ran the 5' RACE reads through MiXCR, one entry per CDR3 protein. The sample lists 800,000 to 950,000 distinct CDR3 sequences; 25% to 35% were seen once. Findings and limits, study-wide: Versus aged donors, long-lived donors had higher diversity and more naive CD4+ cells.

A note on this clonotype: What it binds is unknown.

This same sample was also taken into another study, of T cells of mothers and their children.

Specimen: blood. The rearrangement uses TRBV10-3 and TRBJ2-6, with 8 bases identical to TRBD1. The TCR sequence derives from a woman aged 40 to 50 in good health. CDR3 region: CAISERTGTSGANVLTF. CDR3 DNA: TGTGCCATCAGTGAGCGGACAGGGACCTCTGGGGCCAACGTCCTGACTTTC.